This T cell receptor (beta chain) is drawn from a study of cytomegalovirus exposure and HLA in healthy donors. As for the study in general: Earlier results showed 90 million to 130 million unique TCR beta sequences derived from about 179 million T cells. Roughly 85 million unique TCRs from HLA-typed donors were held in an early release of data.

Healthy individuals who donated bone marrow served as the donors. This PCR relied on a set of 60 Vbeta primers and 13 Jbeta primers. Per the original methods: Some 11 million of the 75 million to 95 million unique TCR beta chains counted in a later analysis were shared. The data were produced by immunoSEQ multiplex PCR, yet TCRdb's version contains in-frame clones alone and is incomplete. The D gene and trimming were derived from the DNA, and the V and J assignments and clone size from that table. The sample gives about 130,000 clones, around 67% of which show up once; more than 4.5% is in the top ten. This clone was counted only a few times. The receptor was isolated from a man aged 55-75 years in good health and CMV-seropositive. Material: PBMCs.

The CDR3 reads CASSTSGTGDTGELFF. For the CDR3, the DNA is TGCGCCAGCAGCACCTCCGGGACAGGGGACACCGGGGAGCTGTTTTTT. The V gene is TRBV5-1, the J gene TRBJ2-2; TRBD1 matches at 10 bases. CDR3 length: 16 amino acids. J was trimmed by 3 bases and V by 4 bases; bases with no gene match: 6. Per the germline V gene, CDR1 is SGHRS and CDR2 is YFSETQ.